This T cell receptor beta chain derives from a study of cytomegalovirus exposure and HLA in healthy donors. Study conclusions and caveats: Later analysis demonstrated an association between a missense DCLRE1C variant and TCR beta V- and J-gene trimming. HLA restriction was apparent for most CMV-associated TCR beta chains in a later analysis. Common viral pathogens seemed, in a later analysis, to connect with several of the most significant clusters.

This clone has only a few counts. Its antigen remains unknown. The V gene lost 0 bases and the J gene lost 6 bases, with 9 bases spanning the gap. This CDR3 is built from 13 residues. In germline, CDR1 is SGDLS, CDR2 YYNGEE. 13 Jbeta primers and 60 Vbeta primers were used for the PCR. In the original analysis: An analysis that came later counted tens of millions of unique TCR beta chains, approximately 10 million shared. Sequenced by immunoSEQ multiplex PCR; TCRdb stores in-frame clones only, minus some. The V and J calls and clone size come from that table; D and trimming were worked out from the DNA. The table includes 90,000 to 130,000 clones, 55% to 70% detected once.

Sequenced material: PBMCs. The receptor comes from a woman aged 25-40 years in good health and CMV-seronegative. The genes are TRBV9 and TRBJ1-1; D is unresolved. The CDR3 sequence: CASSVDFGPEAFF. The CDR3 bases are TGTGCCAGCAGCGTAGATTTTGGGCCTGAAGCTTTCTTT.